This T cell receptor (beta chain) was recovered during a study of blood T cell repertoires in COVID-19. Produced via immunoSEQ multiplex PCR; TCRdb's table is partial and in-frame only. Seen here are more than 150,000 clones, roughly 84% observed once, and the top ten hold 2.5% to 3%. The CDR3 is 14 residues long. The V gene's germline CDR1 is MNHEY and CDR2 SMNVEV (reference sequence). V was cut by 3 bases and J by 9 bases, with 12 bases left in between. The sample was peripheral blood. The clonotype was recovered from a woman aged 60-75 years with acute or convalescent COVID-19. The V gene is TRBV27, the J gene TRBJ1-6; D gene unclear. CDR3 bases: TGTGCCAGCAGTTTTGGTCTGAGAGGTTCACCCCTCCACTTT. Protein product: CASSFGLRGSPLHF.